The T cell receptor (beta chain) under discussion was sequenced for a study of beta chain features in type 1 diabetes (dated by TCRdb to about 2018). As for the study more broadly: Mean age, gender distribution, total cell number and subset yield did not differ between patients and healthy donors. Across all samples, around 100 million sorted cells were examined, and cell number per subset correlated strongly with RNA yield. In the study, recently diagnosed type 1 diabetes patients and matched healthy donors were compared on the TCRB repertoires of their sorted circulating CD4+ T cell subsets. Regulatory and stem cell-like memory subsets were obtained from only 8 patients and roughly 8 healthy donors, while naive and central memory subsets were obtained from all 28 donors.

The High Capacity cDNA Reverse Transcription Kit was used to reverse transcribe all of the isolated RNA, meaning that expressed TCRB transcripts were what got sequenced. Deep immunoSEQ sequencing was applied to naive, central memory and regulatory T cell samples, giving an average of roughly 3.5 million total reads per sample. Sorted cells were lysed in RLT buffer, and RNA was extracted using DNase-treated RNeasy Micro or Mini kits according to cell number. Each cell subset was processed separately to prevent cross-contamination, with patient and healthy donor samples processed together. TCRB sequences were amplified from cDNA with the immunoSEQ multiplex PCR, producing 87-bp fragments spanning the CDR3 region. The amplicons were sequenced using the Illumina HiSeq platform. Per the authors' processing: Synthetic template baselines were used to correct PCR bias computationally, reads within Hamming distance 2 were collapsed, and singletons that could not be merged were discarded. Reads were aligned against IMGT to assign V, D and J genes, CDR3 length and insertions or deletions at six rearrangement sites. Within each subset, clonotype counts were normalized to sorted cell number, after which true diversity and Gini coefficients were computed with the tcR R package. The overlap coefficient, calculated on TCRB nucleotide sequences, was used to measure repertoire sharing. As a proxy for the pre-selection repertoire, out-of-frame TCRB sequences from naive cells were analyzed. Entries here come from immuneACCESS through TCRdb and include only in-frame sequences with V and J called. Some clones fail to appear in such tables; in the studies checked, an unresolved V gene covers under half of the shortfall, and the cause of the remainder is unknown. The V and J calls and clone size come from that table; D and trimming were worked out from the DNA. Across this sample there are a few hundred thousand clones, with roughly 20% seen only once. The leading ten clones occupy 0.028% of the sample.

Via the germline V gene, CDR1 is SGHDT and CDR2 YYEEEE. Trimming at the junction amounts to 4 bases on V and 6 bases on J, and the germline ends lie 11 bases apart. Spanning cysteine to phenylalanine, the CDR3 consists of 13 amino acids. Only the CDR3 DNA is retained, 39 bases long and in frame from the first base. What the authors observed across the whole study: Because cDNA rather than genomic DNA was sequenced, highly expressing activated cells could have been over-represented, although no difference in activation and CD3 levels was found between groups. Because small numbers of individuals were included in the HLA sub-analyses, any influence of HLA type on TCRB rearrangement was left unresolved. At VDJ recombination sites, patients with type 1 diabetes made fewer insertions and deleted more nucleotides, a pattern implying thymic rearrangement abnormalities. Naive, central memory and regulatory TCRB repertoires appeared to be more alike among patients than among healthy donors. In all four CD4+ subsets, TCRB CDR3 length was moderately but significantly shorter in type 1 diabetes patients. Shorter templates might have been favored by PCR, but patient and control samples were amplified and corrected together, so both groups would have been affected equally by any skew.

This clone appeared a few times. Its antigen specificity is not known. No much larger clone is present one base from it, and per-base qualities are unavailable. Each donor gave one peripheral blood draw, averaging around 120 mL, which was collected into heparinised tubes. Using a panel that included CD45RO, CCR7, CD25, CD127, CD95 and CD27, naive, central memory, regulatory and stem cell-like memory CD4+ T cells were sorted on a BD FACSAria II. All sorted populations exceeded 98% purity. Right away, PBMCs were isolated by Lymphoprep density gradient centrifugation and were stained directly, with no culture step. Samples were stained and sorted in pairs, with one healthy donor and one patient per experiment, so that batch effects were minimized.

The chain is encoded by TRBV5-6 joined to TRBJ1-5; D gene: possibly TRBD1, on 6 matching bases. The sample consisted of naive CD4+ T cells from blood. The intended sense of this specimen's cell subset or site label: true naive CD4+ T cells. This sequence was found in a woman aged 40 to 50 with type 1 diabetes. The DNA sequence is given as TGTGCCAGCAGCGTGACAGGTTCTCAGCCCCAGCATTTT. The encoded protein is CASSVTGSQPQHF. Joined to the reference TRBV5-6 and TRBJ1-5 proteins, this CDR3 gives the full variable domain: DAGVTQSPTHLIKTRGQQVTLRCSPKSGHDTVSWYQQALGQGPQFIFQYYEEEERQRGNFPDRFSGHQFPNYSSELNVNALLLGDSALYLCASSVTGSQPQHFGDGTRLSIL.